These 27 T cell receptor beta chains were all obtained from the same sample, sequenced in a study of cytomegalovirus exposure and HLA in healthy donors. PCR employed 60 Vbeta and 13 Jbeta primers. Produced via immunoSEQ multiplex PCR; TCRdb's table is partial and in-frame only. The table has approximately 91,000 clones, around 73% seen once. Sequencing was done on a sample of PBMCs. Receptors were obtained from a female donor in good health and CMV-seronegative.

The V call is TRBV27, the J call TRBJ2-2, with 10 bases lining up with TRBD2. The J segment lost 5 bases and the V segment lost 4 bases, leaving 4 bases of the junction unmatched. There are 15 residues in the CDR3. CDR1 is MNHEY, CDR2 SMNVEV, per germline (reference sequence). The CDR3: CASSSASGRTGELFF. The CDR3 DNA is TGTGCCAGCAGTTCGGCTAGCGGGAGAACCGGGGAGCTGTTTTTT.

The chain uses TRBV6-5 and TRBJ2-1, with TRBD1 matching 11 bases. The CDR3 has 16 amino acids. Germline-derived CDR1 and CDR2 are MNHEY and SVGAGI. Trimming cost V 2 bases and J 6 bases; bases outside gene matches: 6. The CDR3 nucleotides are TGTGCCAGCAGTTACGACGGACAGGGGGCGGGCAATGAGCAGTTCTTC. Its protein is CASSYDGQGAGNEQFF.

The chain has TRBV2 and TRBJ2-3; 8 bases line up with TRBD2. The CDR3 has 17 amino acids. V lost 7 bases to trimming and J lost 2 bases; unmatched junction nucleotides: 14. Germline CDR1 SNHLY, CDR2 FYNNEI. The CDR3 is CASIFPRGREVTDTQYF. The DNA of the CDR3 is TGTGCCAGCATCTTCCCTCGTGGGCGGGAGGTCACAGATACGCAGTATTTT.

The chain couples TRBV19 to TRBJ1-2; perhaps TRBD1 as D (6 bases). V gave up 7 bases and J gave up 0 bases, with 15 bases separating them. In germline, CDR1 is LNHDA, CDR2 SQIVND (reference sequence). This CDR3 spans 15 amino acids. CDR3 residues: CASIFSHRANYGYTF. The CDR3 DNA reads TGTGCCAGTATTTTCTCCCACAGGGCTAACTATGGCTACACCTTC.

The rearrangement joins TRBV11-3 to TRBJ2-5; the match to TRBD2 covers 13 bases. Germline loops: CDR1 SGHNT, CDR2 YENEEA. This CDR3 is 17 amino acids long. Trimming took 1 base from V and 9 from J; bases not matched to a gene: 11. CDR3 sequence reads: CASSLAGTSGGAGAQYF. Written as DNA, the CDR3 is TGTGCCAGCAGCTTAGCAGGCACTAGCGGGGGGGCAGGGGCCCAGTACTTC.

V gene TRBV30 combines with J gene TRBJ2-3; 10 bases are a match to TRBD2. CDR3 length equals 17 residues. CDR1 GTSNPN and CDR2 SVGIG come from the germline V gene (reference sequence). The V gene end was trimmed by 3 bases and the J gene end by 0 bases; junction bases not matched to a gene: 9. The CDR3 nucleotides are TGTGCCTGGAGCGTGGGGAGCGGGGGGGGTAGCACAGATACGCAGTATTTT. This sequence encodes CAWSVGSGGGSTDTQYF.

V is TRBV19 and J is TRBJ2-7, with 8 bases that match TRBD2. After removal of 3 bases from V and 2 bases from J, the junction contained 6 bases not matched to a gene. The length of the CDR3 is 15 residues. Per the germline V gene, CDR1 is LNHDA and CDR2 is SQIVND (reference sequence). CDR3 amino acids: CASSIGLATPYEQYF. DNA for the CDR3: TGTGCCAGTAGTATCGGACTAGCTACCCCCTACGAGCAGTACTTC. The full variable domain, rest sourced from reference TRBV19 and TRBJ2-7, is DGGITQSPKYLFRKEGQNVTLSCEQNLNHDAMYWYRQDPGQGLRLIYYSQIVNDFQKGDIAEGYSVSREKKESFPLTVTSAQKNPTAFYLCASSIGLATPYEQYFGPGTRLTVT.

The chain combines TRBV5-6 with TRBJ2-7; 8 positions agree with TRBD1. Germline CDR1 SGHDT, CDR2 YYEEEE. CDR3 length: 17 amino acids. The trim removed 3 bases at V and 3 bases at J, leaving 14 bases unmatched. The CDR3 bases are TGTGCCAGCAGCTCCACCAGAGACAGGGGAGAAATCTACGAGCAGTACTTC. Its protein is CASSSTRDRGEIYEQYF.

J is TRBJ2-5 and V is TRBV6-6; 8 bases line up with TRBD2. Germline CDR1 is MNHNY and CDR2 is SVGAGI (reference sequence). With V trimmed by 6 bases and J by 5 bases, 11 bases remained unmatched. The CDR3 spans 15 residues. CDR3 coding DNA: TGTGCCAGCAGCCCGGGGGCGGGGGGCAGGGAGACCCAGTACTTC. This gives the protein CASSPGAGGRETQYF.

The CDR3 sequence: CASSNFPGNGYTF. The CDR3, as DNA: TGTGCCAGTAGTAATTTCCCAGGGAATGGCTACACCTTC. This chain links TRBV19 with TRBJ1-2, with D possibly matching TRBD1 (5 bases). Between the trimmed V and J ends, which lost 4 bases and 6 bases, there was a span of 12 bases. The CDR3 sequence is 13 residues long. Germline V CDR1 and CDR2: LNHDA, SQIVND (reference sequence).

This clone came up once. The chain combines TRBV29-1 with TRBJ2-2; 9 bases fit TRBD2. This CDR3 region has 15 residues. CDR1 is SQVTM, CDR2 ANQGSEA, per germline. J was trimmed by 0 bases and V by 5 bases; bases with no gene match: 4. CDR3 DNA sequence: TGCAGCGTTTCCTCTAGCGGGACGAACACCGGGGAGCTGTTTTTT. Protein sequence: CSVSSSGTNTGELFF.

The genes are TRBV19 and TRBJ1-1; the D gene is possibly TRBD1 (6 bases). The CDR3 contains 16 residues. Trimming took 2 bases from V and 1 from J, leaving 14 bases between them. Germline V gene lookup returns CDR1 LNHDA and CDR2 SQIVND (reference sequence). The CDR3 spells CASSIYGVRGNTEAFF. For the CDR3, the DNA is TGTGCCAGTAGTATATATGGGGTCAGGGGGAACACTGAAGCTTTCTTT.

V is TRBV19 and J is TRBJ2-7, with 7 bases aligning to TRBD2. V was clipped by 1 base and J by 1 base; unmatched bases: 4. This CDR3 is built from 15 residues. The V gene's germline CDR1 is LNHDA and CDR2 SQIVND (reference sequence). CDR3 nucleotide sequence: TGTGCCAGTAGTATAGCCACGGGACTATCCTACGAGCAGTACTTC. Translated, it gives CASSIATGLSYEQYF.

Worth noting for this clone: One end of the junction is discordant with germline, which a read error may explain. The chain carries TRBV9 and TRBJ1-4; D is uncertain. Germline V gene data show CDR1 as SGDLS and CDR2 as YYNGEE. The CDR3 is 13 amino acids. This chain's CDR3 is CASRGTTNEKLFF. In DNA, the CDR3 is TGTGCCAGCAGGGGTACAACTAACGAAAAACTGTTTTTT. The whole variable domain, filled in from reference TRBV9 and TRBJ1-4, reads DSGVTQTPKHLITATGQRVTLRCSPRSGDLSVYWYQQSLDQGLQFLIQYYNGEERAKGNILERFSAQQFPDLHSELNLSSLELGDSALYFCASRGTTNEKLFFGSGTQLSVL.

The chain combines TRBV13 with TRBJ1-2, with D tentatively TRBD1 (6 bases). V was pared by 3 bases and J by 8 bases, with 19 bases between. CDR1 is PRHDT and CDR2 is FYEKMQ in the germline V gene (reference sequence). This CDR3 has 15 amino acids. CDR3 in amino acids: CASSLLSGRGGGYTF. The CDR3 region has the DNA TGTGCCAGCAGCTTGTTGTCGGGCAGGGGTGGAGGCTACACCTTC.

V and J are TRBV2 and TRBJ2-1, with TRBD2 matching 12 bases. V was pared by 4 bases and J by 0 bases, with 1 base of the junction left unmatched. CDR3 length equals 16 residues. Germline lookup yields CDR1 SNHLY and CDR2 FYNNEI. The CDR3 spells CASSASGRVSYNEQFF. CDR3 in DNA: TGTGCCAGCAGTGCTAGCGGGAGGGTCTCCTACAATGAGCAGTTCTTC.

This clone was picked up one time. V is TRBV4-3 and J is TRBJ2-7; 9 nucleotides align to TRBD1. The germline CDR1 and CDR2 sequences are LGHNA and YSLEER. This CDR3 is 14 amino acids long. V shed 5 bases, J shed 3 bases, and the junction held 5 bases outside the gene matches. CDR3 sequence (DNA): TGCGCCAGCAGCTCCGGACAGGGGCGCTACGAGCAGTACTTC. Amino acids: CASSSGQGRYEQYF.

V gene TRBV27 combines with J gene TRBJ2-7, with a weak D call TRBD1 (5 bases). Deletions cut 8 bases from V and 4 bases from J, with 15 bases between. CDR3 length: 13 residues. Germline CDR1 reads MNHEY; CDR2 reads SMNVEV (reference sequence). The CDR3 sequence: CASGWGQGYEQYF. The CDR3 DNA reads TGTGCCAGCGGGTGGGGCCAAGGGTACGAGCAGTACTTC.

This clone was seen more than once but under ten times. This sequence joins TRBV5-1 and TRBJ2-7, with D possibly being TRBD2 (6 bases). The CDR3 is made up of 15 amino acids. V lost 4 bases and J lost 0, with 14 bases in between. Germline CDR1 is SGHRS and CDR2 is YFSETQ. The CDR3: CASSVGSTGSYEQYF. The CDR3, as DNA: TGCGCCAGCAGCGTCGGGAGCACGGGCTCCTACGAGCAGTACTTC.

The chain combines TRBV4-1 with TRBJ1-1, with 7 positions matching TRBD1. J lost 7 bases, V lost 0 bases, and 5 bases had no gene match. This CDR3 comprises 14 residues. Germline V lookup: CDR1 MGHRA, CDR2 YSYEKL. CDR3 in amino acids: CASSQEAGGSEAFF. The CDR3 DNA follows: TGCGCCAGCAGCCAAGAAGCAGGGGGGAGTGAAGCTTTCTTT.

The chain has TRBV10-1 and TRBJ1-1; 7 bases agree with TRBD1. The trim removed 6 bases at V and 3 bases at J, leaving 4 bases unmatched. Germline CDR1 and CDR2: WNHNN and SYGVQD (reference sequence). This CDR3 contains 13 residues. CDR3 sequence: CASSPQGDTEAFF. The CDR3, as DNA: TGCGCCAGCAGCCCCCAGGGGGACACTGAAGCTTTCTTT.

The chain uses TRBV5-6 and TRBJ1-5; possible D gene TRBD1, 5 bases. Per germline, CDR1 SGHDT and CDR2 YYEEEE. The V and J ends lost 3 bases and 6 bases respectively, with 16 bases between them. The CDR3 loop spans 15 amino acids. The CDR3 DNA is TGTGCCAGCAGCTCACGTACAGGCCGTAGTCAGCCCCAGCATTTT. Its protein product is CASSSRTGRSQPQHF.

This clone turned up a few times. The V call is TRBV19, the J call TRBJ1-2; D perhaps matches TRBD1 (5 bases). Trimming shortened V by 11 bases and J by 7 bases, and 14 bases separated the two germline ends. The CDR3 has 11 amino acids. Germline V gene lookup returns CDR1 LNHDA and CDR2 SQIVND (reference sequence). The CDR3 loop is CASVGGIGYTF. The CDR3 bases are TGTGCCTCAGTTGGGGGGATTGGCTACACCTTC.

The chain employs TRBV7-6 and TRBJ2-5; possibly TRBD2 for D (6 bases). Trimming removed 4 bases at V and 2 bases at J, with 14 bases between. Looked up from germline, CDR1 is SGHVS and CDR2 is FNYEAQ. This CDR3 has 15 residues. CDR3 nucleotide sequence: TGTGCCAGCAGCTCCCCCGGGGGACTTCAAGAGACCCAGTACTTC. Translation: CASSSPGGLQETQYF.

This chain joins TRBV15 and TRBJ2-1; TRBD2 is a possible D gene (6 bases). V was cut by 6 bases and J by 9 bases, with 27 bases left in between. The V gene's germline CDR1 is LNHNV and CDR2 YYDKDF (reference sequence). The length of the CDR3 is 17 residues. CDR3 region: CATSNDNYRREVGEQFF. The CDR3 DNA is TGTGCCACCAGTAATGATAACTATAGAAGGGAGGTGGGTGAGCAGTTCTTC.

The chain carries TRBV7-9 and TRBJ2-5; possibly TRBD2 for D (5 bases). The CDR3 spans 15 residues. V lost 1 base and J 0 bases, leaving 9 bases between the germline ends. Germline CDR1 is SEHNR and CDR2 is FQNEAQ (reference sequence). This chain's CDR3 is CASSLEGGNQETQYF. CDR3 bases: TGTGCCAGCAGCTTAGAAGGAGGCAACCAAGAGACCCAGTACTTC.

This clone has only one observation. The chain carries TRBV5-1 and TRBJ2-5; 7 bases agree with TRBD2. The J call may be faulty, since TRBJ2-7 better matches the DNA end. This CDR3 comprises 16 residues. Germline V lookup: CDR1 SGHRS, CDR2 YFSETQ. The CDR3 DNA reads as TGCGCCAGCAGCTTGGCGGCTAGCGGATGGTTGGACGAGCAGTACTTC. It yields the protein CASSLAASGWLDEQYF.